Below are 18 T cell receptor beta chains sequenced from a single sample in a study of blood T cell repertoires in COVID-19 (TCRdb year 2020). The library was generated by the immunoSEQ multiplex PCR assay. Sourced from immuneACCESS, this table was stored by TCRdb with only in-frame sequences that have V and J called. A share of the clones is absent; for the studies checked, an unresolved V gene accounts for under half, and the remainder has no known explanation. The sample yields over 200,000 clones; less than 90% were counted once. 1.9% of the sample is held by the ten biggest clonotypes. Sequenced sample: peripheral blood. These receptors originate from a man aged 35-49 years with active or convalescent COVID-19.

The CDR3 bases are TGTGCCACCACGACAGAGTCCTACGAGCAGTACTTC. Translated: CATTTESYEQYF. This rearrangement joins TRBV10-3 to TRBJ2-7, with D tentatively TRBD1 (5 bases). This CDR3 has 12 amino acids. Germline CDR1 ENHRY, CDR2 SYGVKD. The V end lost 10 bases, the J end lost 1 base, and 11 bases lay between the germline ends.

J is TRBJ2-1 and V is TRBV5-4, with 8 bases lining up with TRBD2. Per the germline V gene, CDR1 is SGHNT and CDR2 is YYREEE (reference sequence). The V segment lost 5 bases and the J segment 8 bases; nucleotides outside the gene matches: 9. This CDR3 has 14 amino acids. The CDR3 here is CASSPGGGGHEQFF. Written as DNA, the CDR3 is TGTGCCAGCAGTCCGGGGGGGGGCGGTCATGAGCAGTTCTTC.

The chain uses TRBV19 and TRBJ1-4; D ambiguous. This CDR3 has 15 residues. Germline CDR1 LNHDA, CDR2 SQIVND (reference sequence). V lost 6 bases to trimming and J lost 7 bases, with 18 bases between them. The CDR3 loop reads CASRDWRTTSEKLFF. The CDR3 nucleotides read TGTGCCAGTAGAGATTGGAGGACGACGAGTGAAAAACTGTTTTTT.

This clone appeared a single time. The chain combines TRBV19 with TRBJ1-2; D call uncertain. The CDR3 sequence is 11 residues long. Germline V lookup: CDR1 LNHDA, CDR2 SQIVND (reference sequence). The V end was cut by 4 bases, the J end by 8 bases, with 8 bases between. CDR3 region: CASSTVRGYTF. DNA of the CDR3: TGTGCCAGTAGTACCGTGAGGGGCTACACCTTC.

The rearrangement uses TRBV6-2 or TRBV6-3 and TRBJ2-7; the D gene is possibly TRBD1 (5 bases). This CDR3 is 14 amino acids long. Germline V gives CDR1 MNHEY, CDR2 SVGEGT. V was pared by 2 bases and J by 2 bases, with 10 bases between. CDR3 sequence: CASSYRGTPYEQYF. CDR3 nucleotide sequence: TGTGCCAGCAGTTACAGGGGAACCCCCTACGAGCAGTACTTC.

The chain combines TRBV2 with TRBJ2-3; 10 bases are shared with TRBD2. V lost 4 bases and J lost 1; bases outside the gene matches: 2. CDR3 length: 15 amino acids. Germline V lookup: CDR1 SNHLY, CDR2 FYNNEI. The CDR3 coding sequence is TGTGCCAGCAGTGGAAGCGGGGGGGGCACAGATACGCAGTATTTT. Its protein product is CASSGSGGGTDTQYF.

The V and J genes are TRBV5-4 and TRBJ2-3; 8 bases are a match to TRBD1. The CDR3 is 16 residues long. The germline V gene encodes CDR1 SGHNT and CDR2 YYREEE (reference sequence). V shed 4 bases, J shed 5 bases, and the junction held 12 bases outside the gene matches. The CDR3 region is CASSQPRQGKKDTQYF. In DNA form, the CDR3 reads TGTGCCAGCAGCCAGCCGAGACAGGGGAAAAAAGATACGCAGTATTTT.

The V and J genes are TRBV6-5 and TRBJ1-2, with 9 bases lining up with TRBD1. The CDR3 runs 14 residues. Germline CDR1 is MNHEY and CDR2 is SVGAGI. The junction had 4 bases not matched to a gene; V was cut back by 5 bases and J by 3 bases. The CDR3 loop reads CASSRTGEDYGYTF. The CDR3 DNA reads TGTGCCAGCAGTCGGACAGGGGAGGACTATGGCTACACCTTC.

DNA of the CDR3: TGTGCCAGCCTCCCCGGACTAGCGGGAGCGGATACGCAGTATTTT. It translates to CASLPGLAGADTQYF. V is TRBV28 and J is TRBJ2-3, with TRBD2 matching 13 bases. The germline CDR1 and CDR2 sequences are MDHEN and SYDVKM. CDR3 length: 15 residues. V was pared by 8 bases and J by 6 bases, with 8 bases of the junction left unmatched.

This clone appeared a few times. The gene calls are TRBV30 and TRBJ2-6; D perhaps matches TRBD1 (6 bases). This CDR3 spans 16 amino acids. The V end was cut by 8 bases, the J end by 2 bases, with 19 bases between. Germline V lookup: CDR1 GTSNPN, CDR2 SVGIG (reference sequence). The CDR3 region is CASLPDRFAGANVLTF. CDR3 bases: TGTGCCAGCCTCCCTGACAGGTTCGCTGGGGCCAACGTCCTGACTTTC.

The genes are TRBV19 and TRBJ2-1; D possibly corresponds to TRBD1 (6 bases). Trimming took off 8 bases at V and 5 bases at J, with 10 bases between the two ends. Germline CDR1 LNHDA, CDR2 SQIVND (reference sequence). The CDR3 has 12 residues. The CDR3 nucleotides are TGTGCCAGTCGACAGGATGACAATGAGCAGTTCTTC. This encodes CASRQDDNEQFF.

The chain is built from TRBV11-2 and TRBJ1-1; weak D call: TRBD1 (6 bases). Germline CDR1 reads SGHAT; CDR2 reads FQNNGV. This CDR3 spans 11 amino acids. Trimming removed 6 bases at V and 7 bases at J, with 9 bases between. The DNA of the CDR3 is TGTGCCAGCAGTACGACAGGTGAAGCTTTCTTT. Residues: CASSTTGEAFF.

DNA of the CDR3: TGTGCCAGCAGCTTAGGCCGAGGGGGAACTGAAGCTTTCTTT. Protein product: CASSLGRGGTEAFF. The rearrangement links TRBV11-2 to TRBJ1-1; tentatively, D is TRBD1 (6 bases). CDR3 size: 14 residues. Trimming stripped 1 base from V and 5 bases from J, with 11 bases between. Germline CDR1 SGHAT, CDR2 FQNNGV.

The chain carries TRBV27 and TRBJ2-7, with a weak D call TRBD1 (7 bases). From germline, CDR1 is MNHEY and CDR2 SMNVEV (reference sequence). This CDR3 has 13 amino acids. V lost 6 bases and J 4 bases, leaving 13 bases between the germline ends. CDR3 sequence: CASRGGAGYEQYF. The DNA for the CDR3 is TGTGCCAGCAGAGGGGGCGCGGGGTACGAGCAGTACTTC.

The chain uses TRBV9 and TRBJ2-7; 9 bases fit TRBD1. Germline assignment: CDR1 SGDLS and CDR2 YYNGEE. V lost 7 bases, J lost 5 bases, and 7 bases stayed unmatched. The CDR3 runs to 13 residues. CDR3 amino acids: CASSQQGADEQYF. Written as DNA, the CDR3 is TGTGCCAGCTCCCAACAGGGGGCTGACGAGCAGTACTTC.

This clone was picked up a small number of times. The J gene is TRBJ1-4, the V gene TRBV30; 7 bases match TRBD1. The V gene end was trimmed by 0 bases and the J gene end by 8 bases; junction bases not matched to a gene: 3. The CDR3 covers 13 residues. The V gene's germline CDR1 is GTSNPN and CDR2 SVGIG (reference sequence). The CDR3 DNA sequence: TGTGCCTGGAGTGTCGGGACAGACGAAAAACTGTTTTTT. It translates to CAWSVGTDEKLFF.

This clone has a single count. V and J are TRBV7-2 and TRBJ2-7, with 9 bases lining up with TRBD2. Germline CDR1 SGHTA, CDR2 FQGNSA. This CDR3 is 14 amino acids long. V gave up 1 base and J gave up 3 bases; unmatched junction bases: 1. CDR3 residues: CASSLVAGDYEQYF. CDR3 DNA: TGTGCCAGCAGCTTAGTAGCGGGAGACTACGAGCAGTACTTC.

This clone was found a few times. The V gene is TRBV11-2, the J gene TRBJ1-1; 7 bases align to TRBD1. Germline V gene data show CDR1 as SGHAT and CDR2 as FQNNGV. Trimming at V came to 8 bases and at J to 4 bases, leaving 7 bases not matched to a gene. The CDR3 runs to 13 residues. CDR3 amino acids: CASGRGVSTEAFF. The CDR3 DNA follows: TGTGCCAGCGGCAGGGGGGTGAGCACTGAAGCTTTCTTT.